This T cell receptor (beta chain) was found in a study of blood T cell repertoires in COVID-19. Study information: From the United States, Italy and Spain came samples of acute and convalescent COVID-19.

Germline-derived CDR1 and CDR2 are SGDLS and YYNGEE. Trimming cost V 4 bases and J 0 bases, with 14 bases left between them. The CDR3 runs to 17 residues. This clone has only a few counts. In the source study's methods: Amplification from reference gene primers served as the basis for estimated nucleated cell counts. Repertoires were generated with immunoSEQ multiplex PCR, while TCRdb's copy carries only in-frame clones and drops some. That table is the source of V, J and clone size, and D and trimming were worked out from the DNA. The sample lists about half a million clones, 75% to 90% seen once, with 0.9% in the top ten.

The receptor comes from a man aged 18 to 30 with COVID-19, enrolled during active disease. Sequenced input: peripheral blood. This chain connects TRBV9 to TRBJ2-6; the D is unclear. CDR3 residues: CASSPTGRHSGANVLTF. CDR3 DNA: TGTGCCAGCAGCCCCACGGGTCGGCACTCTGGGGCCAACGTCCTGACTTTC.